The T cell receptor (beta chain) described here comes from a study of blood T cell repertoires in COVID-19. Only in-frame clones appear in the TCRdb table, and some are missing; sequencing was by immunoSEQ multiplex PCR. Altogether 30,000 to 40,000 clones are present, about 84% being singletons, with the ten largest covering about 3%. Germline lookup yields CDR1 MNHEY and CDR2 SMNVEV (reference sequence). V lost 6 bases, J lost 5 bases, and 11 bases stayed unmatched. This CDR3 has 17 amino acids. The rearrangement joins TRBV27 to TRBJ2-2; 11 bases align to TRBD2. Specimen: peripheral blood. This receptor was taken from a man aged 70 or older with COVID-19, enrolled during active disease. The DNA of the CDR3 is TGTGCCAGCAGACTCCTAGCCGGGACTAGCGGTACCGGGGAGCTGTTTTTT. It codes for CASRLLAGTSGTGELFF.